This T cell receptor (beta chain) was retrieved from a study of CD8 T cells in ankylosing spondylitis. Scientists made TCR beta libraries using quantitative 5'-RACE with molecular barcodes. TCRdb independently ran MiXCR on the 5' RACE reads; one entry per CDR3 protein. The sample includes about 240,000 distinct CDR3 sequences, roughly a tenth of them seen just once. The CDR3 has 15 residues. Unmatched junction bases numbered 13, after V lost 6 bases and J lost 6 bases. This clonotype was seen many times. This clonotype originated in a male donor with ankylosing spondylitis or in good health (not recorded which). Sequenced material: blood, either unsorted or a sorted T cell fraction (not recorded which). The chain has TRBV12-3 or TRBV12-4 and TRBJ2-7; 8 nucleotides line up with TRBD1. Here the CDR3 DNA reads TGTGCCAGCAGCCCCAGCGACAGGGGAGGACGCGAGCAGTACTTC. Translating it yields CASSPSDRGGREQYF.